These T cell receptor beta chains were read from a single sample in a study of blood T cell repertoires in COVID-19. Profiling relied on immunoSEQ multiplex PCR, and the TCRdb table lists in-frame clones only, not all of them. The data show 300,000 or so clones, under 90% seen once. Specimen: peripheral blood. These receptors were taken from a woman aged 25-40 years with COVID-19, enrolled during active disease. The CDR3 runs from the conserved cysteine through the conserved F or W. The D gene is left open where the match is weak. Expanded clones are given a class, and other clones once, few, many or no size at all.

cdr3_aa cdr3_nt v_call d_call j_call clone_size
CATSRDFTGGGEKLFF TGTGCCACCAGCAGAGACTTTACAGGGGGCGGTGAAAAACTGTTTTTT TRBV15 TRBD1 TRBJ1-4 -
CAWTTGMGSPLHF TGTGCCTGGACGACAGGGATGGGCTCACCCCTCCACTTT TRBV30 TRBD1 TRBJ1-6 -
CASSIIAGAYEQYF TGTGCCAGTAGTATAATAGCGGGGGCCTACGAGCAGTACTTC TRBV19 TRBD2 TRBJ2-7 -
CASSLWEAGGLSEQYF TGTGCCAGCAGTTTATGGGAAGCGGGAGGCCTTTCCGAGCAGTACTTC TRBV28 TRBD2 TRBJ2-7 -
CASSGGNSNQPQHF TGTGCCAGCAGTGGCGGCAATAGCAATCAGCCCCAGCATTTT TRBV2 - TRBJ1-5 once
CASSSLGGGGTGELFF TGTGCCAGCAGTTCCCTGGGAGGGGGGGGGACCGGGGAGCTGTTTTTT TRBV6-5 - TRBJ2-2 once
CASSPRTAANYGYTF TGTGCCAGTAGTCCCCGGACAGCAGCTAACTATGGCTACACCTTC TRBV19 - TRBJ1-2 few
CASSQPGQGGTEAFF TGTGCCAGCAGCCAACCCGGACAGGGGGGAACTGAAGCTTTCTTT TRBV3-1/TRBV3-2 TRBD1 TRBJ1-1 -
CASSRLTSGSGTGELFF TGTGCCAGCAGTCGACTGACTAGCGGGAGTGGGACCGGGGAGCTGTTTTTT TRBV6-6 TRBD2 TRBJ2-2 -
CASSESFGRNYEQYF TGTGCCAGCAGTGAATCTTTTGGCAGAAACTACGAGCAGTACTTC TRBV2 - TRBJ2-7 -
CATSDIRGPSVNEQFF TGTGCCACCAGTGATATCAGGGGTCCCAGTGTCAATGAGCAGTTCTTC TRBV24-1 - TRBJ2-1 few
CASSFRLAGGGETQYF TGTGCCAGCAGTTTCCGGCTAGCGGGAGGGGGAGAGACCCAGTACTTC TRBV27 TRBD2 TRBJ2-5 once
CASSENGQGVTEAFF TGTGCCAGCAGTGAGAATGGACAGGGGGTCACTGAAGCTTTCTTT TRBV6-1 TRBD1 TRBJ1-1 -
CASSFPGQTTNEKLFF TGTGCCAGCAGCTTTCCGGGACAAACAACTAATGAAAAACTGTTTTTT TRBV28 - TRBJ1-4 few
CASSPPVGNSYNEQFF TGTGCCAGCTCACCCCCGGTCGGGAACTCCTACAATGAGCAGTTCTTC TRBV18 - TRBJ2-1 -
CAWSVLRTGGNSPLHF TGTGCCTGGAGTGTACTGCGCACGGGTGGAAATTCACCCCTCCACTTT TRBV30 - TRBJ1-6 -
CAWSGASGNTIYF TGTGCCTGGAGTGGGGCTTCTGGAAACACCATATATTTT TRBV30 - TRBJ1-3 once
CASSLAGLAGGNNEQFF TGCGCCAGCAGCTTGGCAGGACTAGCGGGAGGAAACAATGAGCAGTTCTTC TRBV5-1 TRBD2 TRBJ2-1 -
CASSLDVGAQETQYF TGCGCCAGCAGCCTGGACGTCGGTGCCCAAGAGACCCAGTACTTC TRBV5-1 - TRBJ2-5 once
CASSFRWRANDQETQYF TGCGCCAGCAGCTTCCGGTGGAGAGCGAATGACCAAGAGACCCAGTACTTC TRBV5-1 - TRBJ2-5 -
CASSLLGNRGTGELFF TGCGCCAGCAGCTTGCTTGGGAATCGGGGCACCGGGGAGCTGTTTTTT TRBV5-1 - TRBJ2-2 -
CAIGGGASNQPQHF TGTGCCATAGGGGGGGGCGCGAGCAATCAGCCCCAGCATTTT TRBV10-3 - TRBJ1-5 -
CASSSVTPGLAGSQETQYF TGTGCCAGCAGCTCAGTCACGCCAGGACTAGCGGGGAGCCAAGAGACCCAGTACTTC TRBV28 TRBD2 TRBJ2-5 -
CASSLRQMNTEAFF TGTGCCAGCAGCTTGCGACAGATGAACACTGAAGCTTTCTTT TRBV5-6 - TRBJ1-1 -
CASSSYGQGAGKLFF TGTGCCAGCAGCTCATATGGACAGGGGGCAGGGAAGCTGTTTTTT TRBV5-6 TRBD1 TRBJ2-2 -
CAISESGQREYYEQYF TGTGCCATCAGTGAGTCAGGGCAGCGGGAGTACTACGAGCAGTACTTC TRBV10-3 TRBD2 TRBJ2-7 -
CSVEEKRQGAVDLFNYGYTF TGCAGCGTTGAAGAGAAACGACAGGGGGCGGTTGACCTCTTTAACTATGGCTACACCTTC TRBV29-1 TRBD1 TRBJ1-2 -
CASSLMVADEAFF TGTGCCAGCAGCTTAATGGTGGCAGATGAAGCTTTCTTT TRBV7-9 - TRBJ1-1 -
CASSGYGGPSSGNTIYF TGTGCCAGCAGCGGGTACGGGGGTCCCAGCTCTGGAAACACCATATATTTT TRBV9 - TRBJ1-3 -
CASKRTENVNSPLHF TGTGCCAGCAAAAGGACAGAGAATGTAAATTCACCCCTCCACTTT TRBV28 - TRBJ1-6 -
CASSLDRNHQPQHF TGTGCCAGCAGCTTAGACAGAAACCATCAGCCCCAGCATTTT TRBV11-2 - TRBJ1-5 -
CASSLPLARDVDNEQFF TGTGCCAGCAGTTTACCCTTGGCACGGGATGTCGACAATGAGCAGTTCTTC TRBV28 - TRBJ2-1 -
CASSFQGLYGYTF TGTGCCAGCAGTTTTCAGGGTCTCTATGGCTACACCTTC TRBV12-3/TRBV12-4 - TRBJ1-2 -
CASSLDYRQETQYF TGTGCCAGCAGCTTGGACTACCGGCAAGAGACCCAGTACTTC TRBV5-4 - TRBJ2-5 many
CASSERVSPSSYNSPLHF TGTGCCAGCAGTGAACGGGTTTCCCCTAGCTCCTATAATTCACCCCTCCACTTT TRBV2 - TRBJ1-6 -
CAISGDSKNIQYF TGTGCCATCAGTGGGGACAGCAAAAACATTCAGTACTTC TRBV10-3 TRBD1 TRBJ2-4 once
CASSNRGEKLFF TGTGCCAGCAGCAACCGGGGTGAAAAACTGTTTTTT TRBV7-9 - TRBJ1-4 -
CASSHSSGSNEQYF TGCGCCAGCAGCCATTCTAGCGGGAGCAACGAGCAGTACTTC TRBV4-1 TRBD2 TRBJ2-7 -
CASTWGGTRSYQETQYF TGCGCCAGCACCTGGGGCGGGACCCGATCGTACCAAGAGACCCAGTACTTC TRBV10-2 - TRBJ2-5 -
CASSAGQLNTEAFF TGTGCCAGCAGTGCTGGACAGCTGAACACTGAAGCTTTCTTT TRBV5-4 - TRBJ1-1 -
CATSRGDRVSTEAFF TGTGCCACCAGCAGAGGTGACAGGGTGAGCACTGAAGCTTTCTTT TRBV15 TRBD1 TRBJ1-1 once
CASSSYLGQGNTEAFF TGCGCCAGCAGCTCATATCTAGGACAGGGTAACACTGAAGCTTTCTTT TRBV5-1 TRBD1 TRBJ1-1 -
CAWSDRQASEAFF TGTGCCTGGAGTGATAGACAGGCGAGTGAAGCTTTCTTT TRBV30 - TRBJ1-1 -
CASSLQLGGQNEQFF TGTGCCAGCAGCCTACAGTTGGGAGGGCAAAATGAGCAGTTCTTC TRBV6-6 TRBD2 TRBJ2-1 -
CASSSQGNQPQHF TGTGCCAGCAGCTCACAGGGGAACCAGCCCCAGCATTTT TRBV11-2 TRBD1 TRBJ1-5 -
CASSLYYGYNEQFF TGTGCCAGCAGTTTATACTACGGATACAATGAGCAGTTCTTC TRBV27 - TRBJ2-1 once
CASSQSAGQGIAEAFF TGTGCCAGCAGCCAATCCGCGGGACAGGGTATCGCTGAAGCTTTCTTT TRBV16 TRBD1 TRBJ1-1 few